This section outlines one T cell receptor (beta chain) sequence together with its context. This sample is drawn from a study of blood T cell repertoires in COVID-19. The CDR3 sequence is 13 residues long. Germline V CDR1 and CDR2: SGDLS, YYNGEE. Trimming shortened V by 4 bases and J by 9 bases, and 14 bases separated the two germline ends. TCRdb keeps only in-frame clones here, not all; method: immunoSEQ multiplex PCR. The sample carries roughly 66,000 clones, approximately 83% recorded once. Material for sequencing was peripheral blood. The TCR sequence derives from an older woman with acute or convalescent COVID-19. V is TRBV9 and J is TRBJ2-1; no clear D. Here the CDR3 reads CASSPQLTGEQFF. The DNA for the CDR3 is TGTGCCAGCAGCCCTCAGTTAACGGGTGAGCAGTTCTTC.